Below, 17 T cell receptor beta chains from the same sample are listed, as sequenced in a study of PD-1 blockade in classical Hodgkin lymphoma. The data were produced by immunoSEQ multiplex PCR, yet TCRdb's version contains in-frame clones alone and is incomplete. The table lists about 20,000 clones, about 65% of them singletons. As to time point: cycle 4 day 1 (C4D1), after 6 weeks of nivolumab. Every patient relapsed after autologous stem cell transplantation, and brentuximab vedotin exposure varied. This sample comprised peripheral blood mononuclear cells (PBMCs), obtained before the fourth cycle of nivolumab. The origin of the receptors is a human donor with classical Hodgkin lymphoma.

The CDR3 region is CASSLWGVSQPQHF. The CDR3 region has the DNA TGTGCCAGCAGTCTTTGGGGGGTTAGTCAGCCCCAGCATTTT. The chain couples TRBV5-4 to TRBJ1-5, with D possibly being TRBD1 (5 bases). Per the germline V gene, CDR1 is SGHNT and CDR2 is YYREEE (reference sequence). The CDR3 totals 14 residues. V lost 5 bases, J lost 6 bases, and 15 bases lay in between.

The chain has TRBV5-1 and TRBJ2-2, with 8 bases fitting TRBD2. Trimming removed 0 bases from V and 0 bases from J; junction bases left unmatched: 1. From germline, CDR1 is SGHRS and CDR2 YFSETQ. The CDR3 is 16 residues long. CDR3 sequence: CASSLGTSTNTGELFF. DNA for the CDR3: TGCGCCAGCAGCTTGGGGACTAGCACGAACACCGGGGAGCTGTTTTTT.

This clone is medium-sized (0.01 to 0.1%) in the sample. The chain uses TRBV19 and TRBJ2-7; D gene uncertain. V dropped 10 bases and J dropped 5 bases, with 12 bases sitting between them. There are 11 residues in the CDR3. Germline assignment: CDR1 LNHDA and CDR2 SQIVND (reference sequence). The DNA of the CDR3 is TGTGCCACCCTGACCGGCAACGAGCAGTACTTC. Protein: CATLTGNEQYF.

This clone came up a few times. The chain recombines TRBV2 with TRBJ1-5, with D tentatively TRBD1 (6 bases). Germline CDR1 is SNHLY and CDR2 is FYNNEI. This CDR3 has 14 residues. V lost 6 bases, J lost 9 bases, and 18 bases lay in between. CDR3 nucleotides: TGTGCCAGCAGAGTGGACGGGGGCTTAGGGCCCCAGCATTTT. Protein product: CASRVDGGLGPQHF.

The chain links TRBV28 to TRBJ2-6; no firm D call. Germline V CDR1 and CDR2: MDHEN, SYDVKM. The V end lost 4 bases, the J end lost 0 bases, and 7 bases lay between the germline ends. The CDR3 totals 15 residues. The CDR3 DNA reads TGTGCCAGCAGTTCACACACCTCTGGGGCCAACGTCCTGACTTTC. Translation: CASSSHTSGANVLTF.

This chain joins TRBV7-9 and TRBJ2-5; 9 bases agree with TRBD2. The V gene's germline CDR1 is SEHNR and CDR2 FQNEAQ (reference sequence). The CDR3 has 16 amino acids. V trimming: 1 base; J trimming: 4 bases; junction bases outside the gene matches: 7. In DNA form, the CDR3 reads TGTGCCAGCAGCTTAGGAGTAGTAGCGGGAGTAGAGACCCAGTACTTC. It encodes CASSLGVVAGVETQYF.

CDR3 sequence: CASSLSRGEPQHF. The CDR3 bases are TGTGCCAGCAGTTTATCACGCGGTGAACCCCAGCATTTT. V gene TRBV27 combines with J gene TRBJ1-5; D unclear. The germline V gene encodes CDR1 MNHEY and CDR2 SMNVEV (reference sequence). V lost 0 bases, J lost 10 bases, and 10 bases lay in between. This CDR3 spans 13 amino acids.

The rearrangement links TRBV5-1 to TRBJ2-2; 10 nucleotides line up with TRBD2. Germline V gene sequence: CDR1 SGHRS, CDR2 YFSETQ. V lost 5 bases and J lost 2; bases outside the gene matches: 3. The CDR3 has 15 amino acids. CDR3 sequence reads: CASRLAGSNTGELFF. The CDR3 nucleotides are TGCGCCAGCAGACTAGCGGGAAGTAACACCGGGGAGCTGTTTTTT.

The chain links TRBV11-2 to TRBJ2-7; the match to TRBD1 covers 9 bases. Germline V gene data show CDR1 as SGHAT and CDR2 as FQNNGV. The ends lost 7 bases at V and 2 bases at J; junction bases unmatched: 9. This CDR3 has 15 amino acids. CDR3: CASTGAGQGPYEQYF. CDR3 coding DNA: TGTGCCAGCACCGGAGCGGGACAGGGACCCTACGAGCAGTACTTC. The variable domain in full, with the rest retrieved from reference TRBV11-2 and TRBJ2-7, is EAGVAQSPRYKIIEKRQSVAFWCNPISGHATLYWYQQILGQGPKLLIQFQNNGVVDDSQLPKDRFSAERLKGVDSTLKIQPAKLEDSAVYLCASTGAGQGPYEQYFGPGTRLTVT.

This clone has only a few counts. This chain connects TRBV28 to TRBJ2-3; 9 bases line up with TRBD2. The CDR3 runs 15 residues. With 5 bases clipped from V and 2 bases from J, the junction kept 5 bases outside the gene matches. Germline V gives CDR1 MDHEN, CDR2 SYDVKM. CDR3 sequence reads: CASSPGLAHTDTQYF. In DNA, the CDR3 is TGTGCCAGCAGTCCCGGACTAGCGCACACAGATACGCAGTATTTT. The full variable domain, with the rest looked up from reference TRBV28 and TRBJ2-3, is DVKVTQSSRYLVKRTGEKVFLECVQDMDHENMFWYRQDPGLGLRLIYFSYDVKMKEKGDIPEGYSVSREKKERFSLILESASTNQTSMYLCASSPGLAHTDTQYFGPGTRLTVL.

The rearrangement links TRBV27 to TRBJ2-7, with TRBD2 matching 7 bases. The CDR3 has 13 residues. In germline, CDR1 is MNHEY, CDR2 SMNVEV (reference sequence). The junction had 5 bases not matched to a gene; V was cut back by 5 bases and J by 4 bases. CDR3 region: CASSAGETYEQYF. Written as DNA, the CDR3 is TGTGCCAGCAGTGCGGGGGAAACGTACGAGCAGTACTTC.

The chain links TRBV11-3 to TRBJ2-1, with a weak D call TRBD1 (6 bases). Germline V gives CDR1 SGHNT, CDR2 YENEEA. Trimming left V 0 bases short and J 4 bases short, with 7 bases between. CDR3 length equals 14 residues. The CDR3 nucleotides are TGTGCCAGCAGCTTAGAAGGGGGTTACAATGAGCAGTTCTTC. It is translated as CASSLEGGYNEQFF.

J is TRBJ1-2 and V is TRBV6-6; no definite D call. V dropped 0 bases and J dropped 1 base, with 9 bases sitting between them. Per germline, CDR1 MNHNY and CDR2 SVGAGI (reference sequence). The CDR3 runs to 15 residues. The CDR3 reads CASSYSVRNNYGYTF. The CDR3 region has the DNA TGTGCCAGCAGTTACTCGGTCCGAAATAACTATGGCTACACCTTC.

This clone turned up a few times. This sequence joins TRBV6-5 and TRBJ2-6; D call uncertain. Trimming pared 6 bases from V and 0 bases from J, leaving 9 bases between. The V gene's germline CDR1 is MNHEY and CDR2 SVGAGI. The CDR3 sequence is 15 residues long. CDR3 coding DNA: TGTGCCAGCAGGTCAGGAGTCTCTGGGGCCAACGTCCTGACTTTC. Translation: CASRSGVSGANVLTF.

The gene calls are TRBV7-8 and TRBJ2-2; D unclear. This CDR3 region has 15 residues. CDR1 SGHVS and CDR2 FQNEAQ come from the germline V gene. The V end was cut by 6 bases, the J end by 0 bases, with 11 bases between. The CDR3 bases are TGTGCCAGCAGTTTTACAAGCGCGAACACCGGGGAGCTGTTTTTT. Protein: CASSFTSANTGELFF. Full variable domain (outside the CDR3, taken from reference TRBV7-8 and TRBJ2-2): GAGVSQSPRYKVAKRGQDVALRCDPISGHVSLFWYQQALGQGPEFLTYFQNEAQLDKSGLPSDRFFAERPEGSVSTLKIQRTQQEDSAVYLCASSFTSANTGELFFGEGSRLTVL.

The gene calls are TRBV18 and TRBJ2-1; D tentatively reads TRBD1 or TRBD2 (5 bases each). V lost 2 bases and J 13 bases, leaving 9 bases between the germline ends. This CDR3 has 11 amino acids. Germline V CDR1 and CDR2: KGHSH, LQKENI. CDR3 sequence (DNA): TGTGCCAGCTCACCAGGGGACGTACAGTTCTTC. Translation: CASSPGDVQFF.

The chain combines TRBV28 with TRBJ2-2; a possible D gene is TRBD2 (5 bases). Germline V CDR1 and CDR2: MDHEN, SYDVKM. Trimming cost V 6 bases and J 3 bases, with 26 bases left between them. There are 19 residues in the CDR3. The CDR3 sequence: CASRSLLRSGMGYTGELFF. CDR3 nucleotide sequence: TGTGCCAGCAGATCCCTCCTCCGCTCGGGGATGGGGTACACCGGGGAGCTGTTTTTT.